These T cell receptor beta chains were read from a single sample in a study of cytomegalovirus exposure and HLA in healthy donors. Using immunoSEQ multiplex PCR, the repertoire was profiled, and TCRdb retains in-frame clones only, with some absent. The sample includes around 170,000 clones, 75% to 85% seen only once; the top ten take roughly 0.75%. The specimen sequenced was PBMCs. All receptors come from a woman aged 18-29 years in good health and CMV-seronegative. Both conserved end residues are part of each CDR3. A D gene is named only where the DNA matches it firmly. The size of a clone is reported for some rows only, either as once, few or many, or as a class for expanded clones.

D: TRBD2; V: TRBV27; J: TRBJ2-1; size: .; DNA: TGTGCCAGCAGTTTAGCGGGAGGGCCCTCGAATGAGCAGTTCTTC; CDR3: CASSLAGGPSNEQFF
D: .; V: TRBV10-3; J: TRBJ2-7; size: .; DNA: TGTGCCATCAAGAAAGAGGGCGAAAGCTCCTACGAGCAGTACTTC; CDR3: CAIKKEGESSYEQYF
D: .; V: TRBV27; J: TRBJ1-5; size: .; DNA: TGTGCCAGCAGGCCTATGGGCCAGGGGATCAGTCAGCCCCAGCATTTT; CDR3: CASRPMGQGISQPQHF
D: TRBD1; V: TRBV28; J: TRBJ2-1; size: once; DNA: TGTGCCAGCAGACCGGGACAGGGGCACGATGAGCAGTTCTTC; CDR3: CASRPGQGHDEQFF
D: TRBD1; V: TRBV6-5; J: TRBJ2-7; size: .; DNA: TGTGCCAGCAGCCGGGGACAGGGAAGCTACGAGCAGTACTTC; CDR3: CASSRGQGSYEQYF
D: .; V: TRBV5-1; J: TRBJ2-1; size: .; DNA: TGCGCCAGCAGCTTGACTGCCCTCTACAATGAGCAGTTCTTC; CDR3: CASSLTALYNEQFF
D: .; V: TRBV5-4; J: TRBJ2-7; size: .; DNA: TGTGCCAGCAGCTTGGATTTTGGGCCCACCTACGAGCAGTACTTC; CDR3: CASSLDFGPTYEQYF
D: .; V: TRBV27; J: TRBJ1-5; size: .; DNA: TGTGCCAGCAGTGCCTTGGCCTTCAATCAGCCCCAGCATTTT; CDR3: CASSALAFNQPQHF
D: TRBD1; V: TRBV7-2; J: TRBJ2-3; size: .; DNA: TGTGCCAGCAGCTTAGTGGTCCGATCCTCAGGGGGCGCAGATACGCAGTATTTT; CDR3: CASSLVVRSSGGADTQYF
D: .; V: TRBV19; J: TRBJ1-2; size: .; DNA: TGTGCCCGATACAGGGATGGCTACACCTTC; CDR3: CARYRDGYTF
D: .; V: TRBV28; J: TRBJ1-2; size: .; DNA: TGTGCCAGCAGTTTTTCAGGGGCCTATGGCTACACCTTC; CDR3: CASSFSGAYGYTF
D: TRBD2; V: TRBV5-4; J: TRBJ2-3; size: .; DNA: TGTGCCAGCAGCCAGTTACTAGCGGGAGAAACCGATACGCAGTATTTT; CDR3: CASSQLLAGETDTQYF
D: .; V: TRBV19; J: TRBJ1-5; size: .; DNA: TGTGCCAGTAGTTCAGGGTTGGGTCAGCCCCAGCATTTT; CDR3: CASSSGLGQPQHF
D: .; V: TRBV13; J: TRBJ1-4; size: .; DNA: TGTGCCAGCAGCGGGAGGACACTTGGCTATGAAAAACTGTTTTTT; CDR3: CASSGRTLGYEKLFF
D: TRBD1; V: TRBV7-9; J: TRBJ1-5; size: .; DNA: TGTTCCAGCAGCGGGACAGGCAATCAGCCCCAGCATTTT; CDR3: CSSSGTGNQPQHF
D: .; V: TRBV19; J: TRBJ2-2; size: .; DNA: TGTGCCAGTAGTACCTCGGTGGGCAAGATGAACACCGGGGAGCTGTTTTTT; CDR3: CASSTSVGKMNTGELFF
D: TRBD1; V: TRBV18; J: TRBJ2-3; size: .; DNA: TGTGCCAGCTCACCAAATGGACAGGGGACAGATACGCAGTATTTT; CDR3: CASSPNGQGTDTQYF
D: .; V: TRBV7-2; J: TRBJ2-1; size: .; DNA: TGTGCCAGCAGCGGGACACCTAGCTCCTACAATGAGCAGTTCTTC; CDR3: CASSGTPSSYNEQFF
D: TRBD2; V: TRBV27; J: TRBJ2-5; size: .; DNA: TGTGCCAGCCGGCAGTTAGGCGGGGGGTCGGAGACCCAGTACTTC; CDR3: CASRQLGGGSETQYF
D: .; V: TRBV6-6; J: TRBJ1-5; size: .; DNA: TGTGCCAGCAGTGCACAGTTCGTGGGCCAGCCCCAGCATTTT; CDR3: CASSAQFVGQPQHF
D: .; V: TRBV5-6; J: TRBJ1-2; size: .; DNA: TGTGCCAGCAGCTGGACAGCGAACTATGGCTACACCTTC; CDR3: CASSWTANYGYTF
D: TRBD2; V: TRBV30; J: TRBJ2-5; size: .; DNA: TGTGCCTGGAGTGTAGGGGCGGGAGTCGGAGAGACCCAGTACTTC; CDR3: CAWSVGAGVGETQYF
D: TRBD1; V: TRBV6-1; J: TRBJ2-7; size: .; DNA: TGTGCCAGCAGTGCAAAACGGGACAGGGTGGCCTACGAGCAGTACTTC; CDR3: CASSAKRDRVAYEQYF
D: .; V: TRBV19; J: TRBJ1-1; size: .; DNA: TGTGCCAGTAGTATAGGAACCCTCAGTGAAGCTTTCTTT; CDR3: CASSIGTLSEAFF
D: TRBD1; V: TRBV18; J: TRBJ2-5; size: .; DNA: TGTGCCAGCTCAGAGGGGGCGTATGGGGAGACCCAGTACTTC; CDR3: CASSEGAYGETQYF
D: TRBD1; V: TRBV13; J: TRBJ1-5; size: .; DNA: TGTGCCAGCAGCTCTAACAGGGGTGGTCAGCCCCAGCATTTT; CDR3: CASSSNRGGQPQHF
D: .; V: TRBV27; J: TRBJ1-6; size: .; DNA: TGTGCCAGCAGTCTGACAGGACATAATTCACCCCTCCACTTT; CDR3: CASSLTGHNSPLHF
D: TRBD1; V: TRBV15; J: TRBJ2-5; size: .; DNA: TGTGCCACCAGCAGAGGAAATCACCGGGACAGGGGGAGGACCCAGTACTTC; CDR3: CATSRGNHRDRGRTQYF
D: TRBD1; V: TRBV30; J: TRBJ1-2; size: .; DNA: TGTGCCTGGAGTGTGACAGGGCGTGGCTACACCTTC; CDR3: CAWSVTGRGYTF
D: .; V: TRBV6-5; J: TRBJ2-2; size: once; DNA: TGTGCCACCGCCCTCAGCGGGAACACCGGGGAGCTGTTTTTT; CDR3: CATALSGNTGELFF
D: .; V: TRBV19; J: TRBJ2-1; size: .; DNA: TGTGCCAGTAGTATGGCGGGCCGGTCCTCCTACAATGAGCAGTTCTTC; CDR3: CASSMAGRSSYNEQFF
D: .; V: TRBV6-6; J: TRBJ2-7; size: .; DNA: TGTGCCAGCACCCGACGGGAGTGGGACGAGCAGTACTTC; CDR3: CASTRREWDEQYF
D: TRBD2; V: TRBV11-3; J: TRBJ2-7; size: .; DNA: TGTGCCAGCAGCGACCGACTAGCCAAAGGGAGCGACGAGCAGTACTTC; CDR3: CASSDRLAKGSDEQYF
D: .; V: TRBV27; J: TRBJ1-2; size: .; DNA: TGTGCCAGCAGTTTTTTAGGACAGACTAACTATGGCTACACCTTC; CDR3: CASSFLGQTNYGYTF
D: .; V: TRBV4-1; J: TRBJ2-2; size: .; DNA: TGCGCCAGCAGCCAAGGCGGGCGGGGCCCGAACACCGGGGAGCTGTTTTTT; CDR3: CASSQGGRGPNTGELFF
D: TRBD2; V: TRBV27; J: TRBJ2-7; size: .; DNA: TGTGCCAGCAGTTTACGGACTAGCGGGAGCGGCGAGCAGTACTTC; CDR3: CASSLRTSGSGEQYF